This T cell receptor (beta chain) emerged from a study of cytomegalovirus exposure and HLA in healthy donors. This clone appeared once. Its specificity is not known. With 60 Vbeta and 13 Jbeta primers, the PCR was carried out. In the original workflow: Roughly 10 million shared chains were among some 75 million unique TCR beta chains counted in a later analysis. Repertoires were generated with immunoSEQ multiplex PCR, while TCRdb's copy carries only in-frame clones and drops some. That table gives V, J and clone size, and the DNA gave D and trimming. The repertoire holds roughly 140,000 clones, with 64% as singletons. Study-wide findings and caveats: Later analysis suggested most CMV-associated TCR beta chains were HLA-restricted. The study put 150 to 200 TCR beta chains on its list as cytomegalovirus-associated.

From germline, CDR1 is SNHLY and CDR2 FYNNEI. This CDR3 has 16 amino acids. With V trimmed by 7 bases and J by 4 bases, 9 bases remained unmatched. Among the donors, all were healthy bone marrow donors. V is TRBV2 and J is TRBJ2-1; 11 bases are a match to TRBD2. This clonotype was obtained from a woman in her thirties in good health and CMV-seropositive. The sample was PBMCs. The CDR3 nucleotides read TGTGCCAGCATTAGACTAGCGGGGAGCCCTTACAATGAGCAGTTCTTC. Translation: CASIRLAGSPYNEQFF.